The rows below give T cell receptor beta chains drawn from one sample of a study of regulatory T cells in long-lasting Graves disease. MiXCR was run by TCRdb on the multiplex PCR reads, yielding one entry per CDR3 protein. The table records hundreds of thousands of distinct CDR3 sequences, roughly a sixth of them present only once. The sample here was peripheral blood mononuclear cells (PBMCs), taken at new diagnosis, from a patient treated with antithyroid drugs. These receptors came from a female donor with Graves disease. Each CDR3 is given with its conserved first and last residue. The order of the fields is J gene, D gene, clone size, V gene, CDR3 DNA, CDR3 protein. D genes are given only for firm matches. Clone size is given for some rows only: seen once, a few or many times, or a class if the clone is expanded.

TRBJ1-1	TRBD1	many	TRBV6-1	TGTGCCAGCAGTCCGCCTCGGACAGGGTCAGCCCCGATTGAAGCTTTCTTT	CASSPPRTGSAPIEAFF
TRBJ2-7	.	.	TRBV11-2	TGTGCCAGCAGCTTCGGGACCGCCTGGGAGCAGTACTTC	CASSFGTAWEQYF
TRBJ2-3	TRBD2	many	TRBV6-2/TRBV6-3	TGTGCCAGCAGTCGGTCCGGGGGGTCATCTTCCGATACGCAGTATTTT	CASSRSGGSSSDTQYF
TRBJ1-3	.	.	TRBV6-5	TGTGCCAGCGGTTCGGGCCTCTCTGGAAACACCATATATTTT	CASGSGLSGNTIYF
TRBJ1-2	.	many	TRBV7-2	TGTGCCAGCAGCCCTGGTTATGGGGGGGTAAGGCGCTACACCTTC	CASSPGYGGVRRYTF
TRBJ1-4	.	many	TRBV6-5	TGTGCCAGCAGTTACGCAGGGCGGGATGAAAAACTGTTTTTT	CASSYAGRDEKLFF
TRBJ1-2	.	many	TRBV29-1	TGCAGCGTTGAGACTCAGGGTCTATTTACCTCGAACTATGGCTACACCTTC	CSVETQGLFTSNYGYTF
TRBJ1-1	.	many	TRBV9	TGTGCCAGCAGCGTATCAGGGGCGCTGAACACTGAAGCTTTCTTT	CASSVSGALNTEAFF
TRBJ2-3	.	many	TRBV6-1	TGTGCCAGCAGTAACCGGGGAGGAGGGACAGATACGCAGTATTTT	CASSNRGGGTDTQYF
TRBJ2-1	.	many	TRBV11-3	TGTGCCAGCAGGGGGGGGGCGAGGAATGAGCAGTTCTTC	CASRGGARNEQFF
TRBJ1-1	.	few	TRBV15	TGTGCCACCAGCAGGTACAGATTATGGATTGGGTTTTTGGCTTTCTTT	CATSRYRLWIGFLAFF
TRBJ2-2	TRBD2	.	TRBV12-3/TRBV12-4	TGTGCCAGCAGTTTCATGCGGGAGGCTACCGGGGGGGAGCTGTTTTTT	CASSFMREATGGELFF
TRBJ2-2	.	many	TRBV30	TGTGCCTGGAGTGTACAGGAGTACCACACCGGGGAGCTGTTTTTT	CAWSVQEYHTGELFF